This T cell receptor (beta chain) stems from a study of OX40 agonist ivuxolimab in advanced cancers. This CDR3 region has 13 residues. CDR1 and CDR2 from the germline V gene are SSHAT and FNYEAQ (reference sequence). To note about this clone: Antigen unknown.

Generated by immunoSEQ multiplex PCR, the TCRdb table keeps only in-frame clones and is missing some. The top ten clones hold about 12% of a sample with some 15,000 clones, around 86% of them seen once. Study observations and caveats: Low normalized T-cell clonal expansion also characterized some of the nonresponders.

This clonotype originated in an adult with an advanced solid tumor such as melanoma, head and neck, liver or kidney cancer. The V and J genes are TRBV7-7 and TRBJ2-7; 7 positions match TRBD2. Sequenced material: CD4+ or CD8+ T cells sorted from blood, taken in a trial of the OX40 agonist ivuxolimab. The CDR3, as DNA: TGTGCTAGCGCCGGGACTATCACCTACGAGCAGTACTTC. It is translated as CASAGTITYEQYF.